The 28 T cell receptor beta chains given below trace back to one sample, sequenced in a study of T cells in Graves' hyperthyroidism and ophthalmopathy. TCR beta CDR3 region amplification was performed from RNA transcripts. When the TCR CDR3 underwent first-round RT-PCR, the HTBI primer set was used. Each CDR3 protein gets one entry after TCRdb re-called the multiplex PCR reads with MiXCR. The data show some 300,000 distinct CDR3 sequences, more than 10% seen once. Input material: blood. These receptors originate from a woman in her 30s with Graves' hyperthyroidism that later progressed to Graves' ophthalmopathy.

This clonotype has ten or more counts. This sequence joins TRBV5-6 and TRBJ2-1, with 10 bases identical to TRBD2. CDR1 and CDR2 (germline): SGHDT, YYEEEE. With 4 bases clipped from V and 10 bases from J, the junction kept 8 bases outside the gene matches. The CDR3 consists of 14 residues. The CDR3 region has the DNA TGTGCCAGCAGCCCACAATCACTAGCGGGAGAGCAGTTCTTC. Amino acids: CASSPQSLAGEQFF.

This clonotype was seen many times. The V call is TRBV24-1, the J call TRBJ2-3, with D maybe TRBD2 (5 bases). Trimming took off 0 bases at V and 4 bases at J, with 13 bases between the two ends. The CDR3 is 16 residues long. From germline, CDR1 is KGHDR and CDR2 SFDVKD. The CDR3 coding sequence is TGTGCCACCAGTGATTTGTCGGCCGGGAAGGCAGATACGCAGTATTTT. It yields the protein CATSDLSAGKADTQYF.

Many counts were recorded for this clonotype. The gene calls are TRBV7-3 and TRBJ2-5, with D perhaps given as TRBD1 or TRBD2 (5 bases each). Germline CDR1 SGHTA, CDR2 FQGTGA. With 5 bases removed from V and 2 bases from J, the gap between germline ends came to 12 bases. This CDR3 is built from 14 residues. CDR3 region: CASSRGWGQETQYF. The CDR3 DNA sequence: TGTGCCAGCAGCCGGGGCTGGGGTCAAGAGACCCAGTACTTC.

There are many counts of this clonotype. The J gene is TRBJ1-1, the V gene TRBV20-1; D possibly corresponds to TRBD1 (6 bases). The CDR3 is made up of 13 amino acids. V lost 7 bases and J lost 7, with 19 bases in between. CDR1 and CDR2 from the germline V gene are DFQATT and SNEGSKA (reference sequence). The CDR3 coding sequence is TGCAGTGGGACGCAGGGGAGTGTCGGTGAAGCTTTCTTT. Protein: CSGTQGSVGEAFF.

This clonotype was recorded many times. The chain combines TRBV29-1 with TRBJ1-2; possible D gene TRBD1, 5 bases. In germline, CDR1 is SQVTM, CDR2 ANQGSEA. The CDR3 has 12 amino acids. Trimming shortened V by 6 bases and J by 8 bases, and 16 bases separated the two germline ends. The CDR3, as DNA: TGCAGCGTCCAAGGGGACCGGGGGGGCTACACCTTC. Translation: CSVQGDRGGYTF.

This clonotype was counted a few times. A much larger clone differs from this one at a single base, so this may be a read error. The chain is built from TRBV7-3 and TRBJ2-7; possibly TRBD1 for D (5 bases). The CDR3 runs 16 residues. Trimming took off 5 bases at V and 3 bases at J, with 20 bases between the two ends. Germline-derived CDR1 and CDR2 are SGHTA and FQGTGA. The CDR3 nucleotides are TGTGCCAGCAGCCGAGATTCGATGACAGTCCACTACGAGCAGTACTTC. Its translation: CASSRDSMTVHYEQYF.

Ten or more counts support this clonotype. The rearrangement links TRBV6-1 to TRBJ1-6; TRBD1 aligns across 10 bases. This CDR3 region has 15 residues. The germline V gene encodes CDR1 MNHNS and CDR2 SASEGT. Germline trimming cut 7 bases from V and 7 bases from J; bases unmatched to any gene: 7. CDR3 loop: CASIPRDRGNSPLHF. The CDR3 DNA follows: TGTGCCAGCATCCCCCGGGACAGGGGCAATTCACCCCTCCACTTT.

This chain joins TRBV12-5 and TRBJ2-3; D might be TRBD2 (5 bases). Germline CDR1 reads LGHNT; CDR2 reads FRNRAP. V was trimmed by 2 bases and J by 0 bases, leaving 21 bases between them. This CDR3 spans 19 amino acids. CDR3 protein: CASGLWGGSHNFSTDTQYF. CDR3 DNA: TGTGCTAGTGGTTTGTGGGGTGGGAGTCATAATTTTAGCACAGATACGCAGTATTTT.

This clonotype was detected ten times or more. The chain combines TRBV28 with TRBJ1-2, with D possibly being TRBD1 (6 bases). V lost 5 bases, J lost 4 bases, and 26 bases lay in between. The germline gives CDR1 MDHEN, CDR2 SYDVKM. This CDR3 has 18 amino acids. The CDR3 reads CASSPRLWGGRVSYGYTF. In DNA, the CDR3 is TGTGCCAGCAGTCCGCGATTGTGGGGGGGGCGCGTCAGCTATGGCTACACCTTC.

Ten or more counts support this clonotype. The chain joins TRBV3-1 to TRBJ2-7; D tentatively fits TRBD1 or TRBD2 (6 bases each). This CDR3 is built from 17 residues. Germline loops: CDR1 LGHDT, CDR2 YNNKEL (reference sequence). The ends were cut back, 0 bases at V and 0 bases at J, with 15 bases in the middle. The DNA of the CDR3 is TGTGCCAGCAGCCAAGAGGGGGGCGGTCGGACCTCCTACGAGCAGTACTTC. Residues: CASSQEGGGRTSYEQYF.

This clonotype was seen many times. The rearrangement links TRBV20-1 to TRBJ2-1; TRBD1 matches at 10 bases. In germline, CDR1 is DFQATT, CDR2 SNEGSKA (reference sequence). There are 14 residues in the CDR3. With V trimmed by 5 bases and J by 7 bases, 8 bases remained unmatched. The CDR3 DNA is TGCAGTGCTGAGAGACAGGGGGCCGTTAATGAGCAGTTCTTC. Translating it yields CSAERQGAVNEQFF.

This clonotype has more than one count but fewer than ten. This chain links TRBV4-1 with TRBJ2-7; D is perhaps TRBD1 (6 bases). Germline lookup yields CDR1 MGHRA and CDR2 YSYEKL. The V end was cut by 6 bases, the J end by 1 base, with 10 bases between. This CDR3 is built from 13 residues. The CDR3 sequence is CASRPQGSYEQYF. CDR3 sequence (DNA): TGCGCCAGCAGACCCCAGGGGTCCTACGAGCAGTACTTC.

This clonotype was recorded at least ten times. The chain combines TRBV9 with TRBJ2-3; D not resolved. The CDR3 runs to 13 residues. CDR1 and CDR2 (germline): SGDLS, YYNGEE. Trimming removed 1 base from V and 4 bases from J, with 7 bases in between. CDR3 protein: CASSVMGADTQYF. The CDR3 DNA reads TGTGCCAGCAGCGTAATGGGCGCAGATACGCAGTATTTT.

This clonotype was recorded a few times. This rearrangement joins TRBV7-6 to TRBJ2-3; D remains unclear. Trimming pared 2 bases from V and 1 base from J, leaving 16 bases between. The germline CDR1 and CDR2 sequences are SGHVS and FNYEAQ. The CDR3 has 17 residues. The CDR3 region is CASSLQAGIGGTDTQYF. In DNA, the CDR3 is TGTGCCAGCAGCTTACAGGCTGGGATCGGCGGCACAGATACGCAGTATTTT.

Many counts were recorded for this clonotype. This sequence joins TRBV29-1 and TRBJ1-1, with a weak D call TRBD1 (5 bases). CDR1 is SQVTM and CDR2 is ANQGSEA in the germline V gene. The CDR3 extends over 14 amino acids. V was pared by 6 bases and J by 1 base, with 15 bases between. The DNA for the CDR3 is TGCAGCGTGAACCCAACAGGAACGAACACTGAAGCTTTCTTT. This translates into CSVNPTGTNTEAFF.

The sample holds many counts of this clonotype. The chain combines TRBV7-8 with TRBJ2-1; D might be TRBD1 (6 bases). This CDR3 is built from 16 residues. CDR1 and CDR2 (germline): SGHVS, FQNEAQ. With 4 bases removed from V and 0 bases from J, the gap between germline ends came to 13 bases. The CDR3 region is CASSYRDRSSYNEQFF. CDR3 coding DNA: TGTGCCAGCAGCTACAGGGATAGGAGCTCCTACAATGAGCAGTTCTTC.

Many counts were recorded for this clonotype. The V gene is TRBV27, the J gene TRBJ1-5; 7 bases are shared with TRBD1. The CDR3 consists of 19 residues. The J segment lost 0 bases and the V segment lost 5 bases, leaving 16 bases of the junction unmatched. Looked up from germline, CDR1 is MNHEY and CDR2 is SMNVEV (reference sequence). CDR3 DNA: TGTGCCAGCAGTCCGGAGACAGGGCACCAATCCTATAGCAATCAGCCCCAGCATTTT. Its translation is CASSPETGHQSYSNQPQHF.

This clonotype showed up many times. The V and J genes are TRBV6-5 and TRBJ2-1; possible D gene TRBD2, 5 bases. The germline V gene has CDR1 MNHEY and CDR2 SVGAGI. Trimming left V 0 bases short and J 0 bases short, with 12 bases between. The CDR3 is 17 amino acids. CDR3 sequence: CASSYSRGPSSYNEQFF. Here the CDR3 DNA reads TGTGCCAGCAGTTACTCGAGAGGGCCTAGCTCCTACAATGAGCAGTTCTTC.

This clonotype was seen ten or more times. The chain combines TRBV3-1 with TRBJ1-2; D unclear. The CDR3 loop spans 14 amino acids. V lost 5 bases, J lost 5 bases, and 15 bases lay in between. The germline V gene encodes CDR1 LGHDT and CDR2 YNNKEL (reference sequence). This CDR3 is CASSFGGNPYGYTF. CDR3 nucleotide sequence: TGTGCCAGCAGCTTCGGAGGGAACCCATATGGCTACACCTTC.

Only a few counts were recorded for this clonotype. This chain uses TRBV7-9 with TRBJ2-1, with TRBD1 matching over 7 bases. The CDR3 runs 17 residues. The J segment lost 0 bases and the V segment lost 2 bases, leaving 7 bases of the junction unmatched. From germline, CDR1 is SEHNR and CDR2 FQNEAQ (reference sequence). The CDR3 bases are TGTGCCAGCAGCTTAATTACAGGGGCCCTCTCCTACAATGAGCAGTTCTTC. Residues: CASSLITGALSYNEQFF.

This clonotype was observed at least ten times. The chain combines TRBV3-1 with TRBJ1-2, with a weak D call TRBD1 (5 bases). V lost 8 bases to trimming and J lost 4 bases, with 17 bases between them. The germline gives CDR1 LGHDT, CDR2 YNNKEL (reference sequence). The CDR3 contains 14 residues. CDR3 region: CASAHRRMSYGYTF. The CDR3 DNA sequence: TGTGCCAGCGCCCACAGGAGGATGTCCTATGGCTACACCTTC.

The sample holds a few counts of this clonotype. The J gene is TRBJ2-1, the V gene TRBV15; the match to TRBD1 covers 11 bases. The germline V gene has CDR1 LNHNV and CDR2 YYDKDF (reference sequence). The CDR3 sequence is 14 residues long. V lost 7 bases and J lost 9; bases outside the gene matches: 8. This CDR3 is CATNPDRGRVEQFF. CDR3 nucleotide sequence: TGTGCCACCAATCCGGACAGGGGGCGGGTTGAGCAGTTCTTC. The full variable domain, its missing parts supplied by reference TRBV15 and TRBJ2-1, is DAMVIQNPRYQVTQFGKPVTLSCSQTLNHNVMYWYQQKSSQAPKLLFHYYDKDFNNEADTPDNFQSRRPNTSFCFLDIRSPGLGDTAMYLCATNPDRGRVEQFFGPGTRLTVL.

The genes are TRBV29-1 and TRBJ2-7; unclear D gene. V dropped 6 bases and J dropped 3 bases, with 18 bases sitting between them. This CDR3 has 14 residues. Germline values: CDR1 SQVTM, CDR2 ANQGSEA. The CDR3 region has the DNA TGCAGCGTGGGGATTGCGGAGCCCCTCTACGAGCAGTACTTC. This gives the protein CSVGIAEPLYEQYF.

This clonotype was counted at least ten times. This chain joins TRBV15 and TRBJ2-7, with D maybe TRBD1 (6 bases). With 0 bases removed from V and 0 bases from J, the gap between germline ends came to 9 bases. The germline gives CDR1 LNHNV, CDR2 YYDKDF (reference sequence). This CDR3 is 15 amino acids long. The DNA of the CDR3 is TGTGCCACCAGCAGAGACAGACAGGCCTCCTACGAGCAGTACTTC. This codes for CATSRDRQASYEQYF.

This clonotype has a count of ten or more. This rearrangement joins TRBV30 to TRBJ1-5; TRBD1 might be the D (6 bases). This CDR3 is built from 14 residues. V was cut by 2 bases and J by 1 base, with 9 bases left in between. Germline V gene lookup returns CDR1 GTSNPN and CDR2 SVGIG (reference sequence). CDR3: CAWSRGQSNQPQHF. Here the CDR3 DNA reads TGTGCCTGGAGTCGGGGACAAAGCAATCAGCCCCAGCATTTT.

This clonotype was counted ten times or more. The chain employs TRBV12-3 or TRBV12-4 and TRBJ2-3, with no clear D. V was shortened by 1 base and J by 4 bases, with 9 bases between the two germline ends. This CDR3 spans 14 amino acids. As DNA, the CDR3 is TGTGCCAGCAGTTTAGAAAATCTCGCAGATACGCAGTATTTT. Translating it yields CASSLENLADTQYF.

The CDR3 DNA is TGCGCCAGCAGTGAGTCGAAGGGGCAGCAAACCCTTACGAACACTGAAGCTTTCTTT. It codes for CASSESKGQQTLTNTEAFF. The chain is built from TRBV10-1 and TRBJ1-1, with D perhaps matching TRBD1 (5 bases). V lost 0 bases, J lost 1 base, and 21 bases lay in between. Germline V gives CDR1 WNHNN, CDR2 SYGVQD (reference sequence). The CDR3 contains 19 residues.

In its sample, this clonotype was seen many times. This chain uses TRBV20-1 with TRBJ2-2; 11 bases align to TRBD2. CDR1 is DFQATT, CDR2 SNEGSKA, per germline (reference sequence). Trimming at V came to 3 bases and at J to 1 base, leaving 4 bases not matched to a gene. This CDR3 has 16 amino acids. The CDR3 loop is CSASPSGRLNTGELFF. The CDR3 bases are TGCAGTGCTAGCCCTAGCGGGAGGTTGAACACCGGGGAGCTGTTTTTT.